These T cell receptor beta chains were read from a single sample in a study of shared clonotypes between healthy human individuals. Assay: immunoSEQ multiplex PCR; the TCRdb copy retains only in-frame clones and omits some. This table has around 700,000 clones, 55% to 75% appearing once. The sample consisted of memory CD4+ T cells sorted from blood. Receptors originate from a woman in her 30s in good health. Each CDR3 is given with its conserved first and last residue. The order of the fields is CDR3 protein, CDR3 DNA, J gene, D gene, clone size, V gene. D genes are given only for firm matches. Size tells how often a clone was seen (once, few, many) or the class of an expanded clone, and some rows leave it out.

CDR3: CATSREKLQGSKNIQYF; DNA: TGTGCCACCAGCAGAGAAAAACTACAGGGGAGCAAAAACATTCAGTACTTC; J: TRBJ2-4; D: TRBD1; size: .; V: TRBV15
CDR3: CASSGFATGSNQPQHF; DNA: TGTGCCAGCAGTGGATTTGCGACAGGGAGCAATCAGCCCCAGCATTTT; J: TRBJ1-5; D: TRBD1; size: .; V: TRBV6-1
CDR3: CASKEQYTEAFF; DNA: TGTGCCAGTAAGGAGCAGTACACTGAAGCTTTCTTT; J: TRBJ1-1; D: .; size: .; V: TRBV19
CDR3: CAITGTGGYEQYF; DNA: TGTGCCATCACCGGGACAGGGGGCTACGAGCAGTACTTC; J: TRBJ2-7; D: TRBD1; size: .; V: TRBV10-3
CDR3: CASSFAFSSGNTIYF; DNA: TGCGCCAGCAGCTTCGCCTTTAGCTCTGGAAACACCATATATTTT; J: TRBJ1-3; D: .; size: few; V: TRBV5-1
CDR3: CASSPLAELSTDTQYF; DNA: TGTGCCAGCTCACCGCTAGCGGAACTAAGCACAGATACGCAGTATTTT; J: TRBJ2-3; D: TRBD2; size: .; V: TRBV18
CDR3: CASSQGRMNTEAFF; DNA: TGTGCCAGCAGCCAGGGACGGATGAACACTGAAGCTTTCTTT; J: TRBJ1-1; D: .; size: many; V: TRBV27
CDR3: CASNPSGTGELFF; DNA: TGCGCCAGCAACCCTAGCGGGACCGGGGAGCTGTTTTTT; J: TRBJ2-2; D: TRBD2; size: .; V: TRBV5-1
CDR3: CASNDPGFSGELFF; DNA: TGTGCCAGTAACGACCCCGGGTTCTCCGGGGAGCTGTTTTTT; J: TRBJ2-2; D: .; size: .; V: TRBV19
CDR3: CASSTGALAFGYTF; DNA: TGTGCCAGCAGTACAGGGGCCCTAGCCTTTGGCTACACCTTC; J: TRBJ1-2; D: TRBD1; size: .; V: TRBV28
CDR3: CASSVEFEDTQYF; DNA: TGTGCCAGCAGCGTAGAGTTTGAGGATACGCAGTATTTT; J: TRBJ2-3; D: .; size: .; V: TRBV9
CDR3: CASSSGLAETDTQYF; DNA: TGTGCCAGCAGCTCGGGACTAGCAGAGACAGATACGCAGTATTTT; J: TRBJ2-3; D: TRBD2; size: .; V: TRBV7-9
CDR3: CASTQGVMGRVTYEQYF; DNA: TGTGCCAGCACCCAGGGGGTCATGGGCAGGGTGACCTACGAGCAGTACTTC; J: TRBJ2-7; D: TRBD1; size: .; V: TRBV7-9
CDR3: CASRVQGEGNTIYF; DNA: TGCGCCAGCAGAGTACAGGGAGAAGGAAACACCATATATTTT; J: TRBJ1-3; D: .; size: many; V: TRBV5-1
CDR3: CASSLGGAPATDTQYF; DNA: TGCGCCAGCAGCTTGGGGGGAGCTCCGGCAACAGATACGCAGTATTTT; J: TRBJ2-3; D: .; size: few; V: TRBV5-1
CDR3: CASSILGETQYF; DNA: TGTGCCAGTAGTATACTCGGAGAGACCCAGTACTTC; J: TRBJ2-5; D: .; size: .; V: TRBV19
CDR3: CASSLPGTQANYGYTF; DNA: TGTGCCAGCAGCCTCCCAGGGACTCAGGCGAACTATGGCTACACCTTC; J: TRBJ1-2; D: .; size: many; V: TRBV5-6
CDR3: CATSRTGGRSQETQYF; DNA: TGTGCCACCAGCAGAACCGGGGGGCGAAGCCAAGAGACCCAGTACTTC; J: TRBJ2-5; D: .; size: .; V: TRBV15
CDR3: CASGTGAGANVLTF; DNA: TGCGCCAGCGGCACAGGGGCTGGGGCCAACGTCCTGACTTTC; J: TRBJ2-6; D: TRBD1; size: .; V: TRBV5-1
CDR3: CASSLGGRVTEAFF; DNA: TGTGCCAGCAGCTTAGGGGGGCGCGTCACTGAAGCTTTCTTT; J: TRBJ1-1; D: .; size: .; V: TRBV7-6
CDR3: CASSYSPRTRLGYTF; DNA: TGTGCCAGCAGTTACTCGCCACGGACGCGTCTTGGCTACACCTTC; J: TRBJ1-2; D: .; size: once; V: TRBV6-5
CDR3: CASSNRDQQGYTF; DNA: TGTGCCAGTAGTAACAGGGATCAGCAAGGCTACACCTTC; J: TRBJ1-2; D: .; size: .; V: TRBV19
CDR3: CASSPFQGQGRYNEQFF; DNA: TGTGCCAGTAGCCCGTTCCAGGGACAGGGCCGATACAATGAGCAGTTCTTC; J: TRBJ2-1; D: TRBD1; size: .; V: TRBV19
CDR3: CASSPPSLSSYNEQFF; DNA: TGTGCCAGCTCACCACCGTCCTTAAGCTCCTACAATGAGCAGTTCTTC; J: TRBJ2-1; D: .; size: .; V: TRBV18
CDR3: CASNPGLASYEQYF; DNA: TGCGCCAGCAATCCGGGACTAGCATCCTACGAGCAGTACTTC; J: TRBJ2-7; D: TRBD2; size: .; V: TRBV5-1
CDR3: CASSKEGYGGGGPRNEQFF; DNA: TGTGCCAGCAGCAAAGAGGGTTATGGGGGCGGGGGCCCCAGGAATGAGCAGTTCTTC; J: TRBJ2-1; D: .; size: once; V: TRBV7-3
CDR3: CASSLRVGGVGTLTQYF; DNA: TGCGCCAGCAGCTTGAGAGTTGGGGGAGTGGGAACCCTTACGCAGTATTTT; J: TRBJ2-3; D: .; size: .; V: TRBV5-1
CDR3: CASSPDEGHEQYF; DNA: TGCGCCAGCAGCCCCGACGAGGGCCACGAGCAGTACTTC; J: TRBJ2-7; D: .; size: .; V: TRBV5-1
CDR3: CATLWNTEAFF; DNA: TGTGCCACCCTCTGGAACACTGAAGCTTTCTTT; J: TRBJ1-1; D: .; size: .; V: TRBV28
CDR3: CASSPPGTVAYEQYF; DNA: TGTGCCAGCTCACCCCCCGGGACCGTGGCCTACGAGCAGTACTTC; J: TRBJ2-7; D: .; size: few; V: TRBV18
CDR3: CASSFRDGYNSPLHF; DNA: TGTGCCAGCAGTTTTCGGGACGGCTATAATTCACCCCTCCACTTT; J: TRBJ1-6; D: .; size: .; V: TRBV27
CDR3: CSVVGLQETQYF; DNA: TGCAGTGTGGTCGGCCTCCAAGAGACCCAGTACTTC; J: TRBJ2-5; D: .; size: .; V: TRBV29-1
CDR3: CASSSWETGELFF; DNA: TGTGCCAGCAGCTCCTGGGAAACCGGGGAGCTGTTTTTT; J: TRBJ2-2; D: .; size: .; V: TRBV5-5
CDR3: CASSLDPKNIQYF; DNA: TGTGCCAGCAGCCTTGATCCCAAAAACATTCAGTACTTC; J: TRBJ2-4; D: .; size: .; V: TRBV28
CDR3: CASSVNRETYEQYF; DNA: TGTGCCAGCAGTGTTAACAGGGAAACCTACGAGCAGTACTTC; J: TRBJ2-7; D: .; size: .; V: TRBV2